This passage covers 27 T cell receptor beta chains from one sample sequenced in a study of blood T cells in healthy people across ages. Alongside a J-beta primer mix, a sample-barcoded 5' primer served in a second PCR lasting about 6 to 11 cycles. TCRdb re-called the 5' RACE reads with MiXCR, one entry per CDR3 protein. This sample has 1.5 million to 2 million distinct CDR3 sequences, with 30% to 40% found just once. The sample comprised blood. The receptors originated from a human donor in good health.

As regards this clonotype: A read error is possible here, since a much larger clone lies one base away. This chain links TRBV10-3 with TRBJ1-2; tentative D call: TRBD1 (6 bases). Germline CDR1 is ENHRY and CDR2 is SYGVKD. The CDR3 runs to 12 residues. The CDR3 nucleotides are TGTGCCATCAAGAGGGACAACTATGACTACACCTTC. Protein: CAIKRDNYDYTF.

The chain uses TRBV11-1 and TRBJ2-5; D is ambiguous. There are 13 residues in the CDR3. Trimming stripped 6 bases from V and 5 bases from J, with 13 bases between. CDR1 and CDR2 from the germline V gene are SGHAT and FQDESV (reference sequence). CDR3 sequence reads: CASRPIGEETQYF. The CDR3 nucleotides are TGTGCCAGCAGACCTATCGGAGAGGAGACCCAGTACTTC.

The J gene is TRBJ2-7, the V gene TRBV20-1; 12 bases are a match to TRBD2. The junction had 3 bases not matched to a gene; V was cut back by 4 bases and J by 2 bases. From germline, CDR1 is DFQATT and CDR2 SNEGSKA (reference sequence). This CDR3 is built from 14 residues. DNA of the CDR3: TGCAGTGCTAAGACTAGCGGGGGAGCCTACGAGCAGTACTTC. This gives the protein CSAKTSGGAYEQYF.

This clonotype occurred a few times. V and J are TRBV7-3 and TRBJ2-3, with 9 bases fitting TRBD1. The CDR3 totals 17 residues. Germline V gives CDR1 SGHTA, CDR2 FQGTGA. V lost 5 bases, J lost 1 base, and 10 bases stayed unmatched. This CDR3 reads CASSPARQGVGTDTQYF. CDR3 DNA: TGTGCCAGCAGCCCCGCCCGACAGGGGGTGGGCACAGATACGCAGTATTTT.

The CDR3 is CASSMGLNQPQHF. The CDR3 coding sequence is TGTGCCAGCAGCATGGGCCTCAATCAGCCCCAGCATTTT. The V call is TRBV27, the J call TRBJ1-5; unclear D gene. V lost 6 bases and J 3 bases, leaving 9 bases between the germline ends. The germline V gene encodes CDR1 MNHEY and CDR2 SMNVEV (reference sequence). The CDR3 length is 13 residues.

This chain connects TRBV20-1 to TRBJ1-4; 7 nucleotides line up with TRBD1. This CDR3 has 15 residues. Germline loops: CDR1 DFQATT, CDR2 SNEGSKA (reference sequence). The trim removed 5 bases at V and 7 bases at J, leaving 13 bases unmatched. Here the CDR3 reads CSAHNPGTVTEKLFF. DNA for the CDR3: TGCAGTGCTCACAACCCCGGGACAGTGACTGAAAAACTGTTTTTT.

The chain carries TRBV20-1 and TRBJ1-5; possible D gene TRBD1, 5 bases. The CDR3 has 13 amino acids. The ends were cut back, 3 bases at V and 6 bases at J, with 12 bases in the middle. Germline loops: CDR1 DFQATT, CDR2 SNEGSKA (reference sequence). Here the CDR3 reads CSASGGTGQPQHF. The CDR3 DNA follows: TGCAGTGCTAGTGGGGGAACGGGTCAGCCCCAGCATTTT.

A few counts support this clonotype. The chain has TRBV4-3 and TRBJ2-5; D remains unclear. CDR3 size: 16 residues. Trimming left V 0 bases short and J 1 base short, with 12 bases between. Per germline, CDR1 LGHNA and CDR2 YSLEER. The CDR3 is CASSQDNSGIQETQYF. DNA for the CDR3: TGCGCCAGCAGCCAAGATAATAGTGGGATCCAAGAGACCCAGTACTTC.

This clonotype was observed at least ten times. The rearrangement joins TRBV29-1 to TRBJ2-5, with D unresolved. CDR1 and CDR2 from the germline V gene are SQVTM and ANQGSEA. Trimming shortened V by 3 bases and J by 3 bases, and 8 bases separated the two germline ends. The CDR3 runs 12 residues. CDR3 residues: CSVEGYEETQYF. CDR3 nucleotide sequence: TGCAGCGTTGAGGGGTATGAAGAGACCCAGTACTTC.

Details on this clonotype: A read error may account for a junction end that differs from germline. The chain joins TRBV20-1 to TRBJ2-7; TRBD1 aligns across 7 bases. Germline-derived CDR1 and CDR2 are DFQATT and SNEGSKA (reference sequence). This CDR3 comprises 12 residues. The DNA of the CDR3 is TGCGGTGCCTCGACAGGGTCCTACGAGCAGTACTTC. Translated, it gives CGASTGSYEQYF.

This chain uses TRBV12-3 or TRBV12-4 with TRBJ1-2, with 7 positions matching TRBD1. V trimming: 1 base; J trimming: 6 bases; junction bases outside the gene matches: 5. The CDR3 has 14 amino acids. The CDR3, as DNA: TGTGCCAGCAGTTTAGATCGGACAGGAGATGGCTACACCTTC. Residues: CASSLDRTGDGYTF.

The chain recombines TRBV27 with TRBJ1-5, with TRBD1 matching 7 bases. V dropped 5 bases and J dropped 4; count of bases not matched to a gene: 14. The CDR3 is 17 residues long. CDR1 is MNHEY and CDR2 is SMNVEV in the germline V gene (reference sequence). The DNA of the CDR3 is TGTGCCAGCAGTCCGATATATCAGACAGGGTTGAATCAGCCCCAGCATTTT. Encoded protein: CASSPIYQTGLNQPQHF.

This clonotype was found once. The V call is TRBV7-2, the J call TRBJ2-4; TRBD1 is a possible D gene (6 bases). The J call may be mistaken, given a closer DNA end match to TRBJ2-5. This CDR3 is 14 amino acids long. Germline V lookup: CDR1 SGHTA, CDR2 FQGNSA. CDR3: CASSPQGYRETQYF. The CDR3, as DNA: TGTGCCAGCAGCCCTCAGGGGTACCGAGAGACCCAGTACTTC.

This clonotype came up once. A clone one base away is much larger, so this may be a read error. V gene TRBV7-2 combines with J gene TRBJ2-7; maybe TRBD2 (5 bases). There are 14 residues in the CDR3. Germline V gene data show CDR1 as SGHTA and CDR2 as FQGNSA. The CDR3 DNA reads TGTGCCAGCAGCTCCCGGCCCACAATTAGCGAGCGGTACTTC. This translates into CASSSRPTISERYF. Looking up the rest from reference TRBV7-2 and TRBJ2-7 gives the full variable domain: GAGVSQSPSNKVTEKGKDVELRCDPISGHTALYWYRQSLGQGLEFLIYFQGNSAPDKSGLPSDRFSAERTGGSVSTLTIQRTQQEDSAVYLCASSSRPTISERYFGPGTRLTVT.

The chain recombines TRBV9 with TRBJ2-5; 8 bases agree with TRBD2. The CDR3 has 15 residues. V lost 0 bases, J lost 4 bases, and 5 bases stayed unmatched. Germline-derived CDR1 and CDR2 are SGDLS and YYNGEE. CDR3 region: CASSVVAGPPETQYF. The CDR3 coding sequence is TGTGCCAGCAGCGTAGTAGCGGGGCCCCCAGAGACCCAGTACTTC.

This clonotype was counted only a few times. The chain employs TRBV5-5 and TRBJ1-5, with D unresolved. The CDR3 has 16 residues. CDR1 and CDR2 (germline): SGHKS, YYEKEE (reference sequence). Deletions cut 0 bases from V and 3 bases from J, with 13 bases between. The CDR3 loop is CASSLGPDPTNQPQHF. CDR3 nucleotides: TGTGCCAGCAGCTTGGGACCCGACCCCACCAATCAGCCCCAGCATTTT.

The chain links TRBV7-2 to TRBJ2-7; D is perhaps TRBD2 (5 bases). The CDR3 runs to 12 residues. The germline V gene has CDR1 SGHTA and CDR2 FQGNSA. V lost 3 bases and J lost 7, with 10 bases in between. The CDR3, as DNA: TGTGCCAGCAGCTTGATTCAGCGGGAGCAGTACTTC. Its protein product is CASSLIQREQYF.

V is TRBV4-1 and J is TRBJ2-7; 7 nucleotides match TRBD2. The CDR3 runs to 17 residues. J was trimmed by 4 bases and V by 4 bases; bases with no gene match: 16. In germline, CDR1 is MGHRA, CDR2 YSYEKL. The CDR3 here is CASSLRRMEGRVYEQYF. Here the CDR3 DNA reads TGCGCCAGCAGCCTTAGGAGGATGGAAGGGAGGGTATACGAGCAGTACTTC.

At least ten counts were recorded for this clonotype. Germline is not matched at one junction end, which may reflect a read error. The genes are TRBV5-1 and TRBJ1-5; 7 bases agree with TRBD1. The CDR3 is 14 amino acids. The germline V gene encodes CDR1 SGHRS and CDR2 YFSETQ. Here the CDR3 DNA reads TGTGCCAGCAGCTTGGGGACAGGCAATCAGCCCCAGCATTTT. It specifies CASSLGTGNQPQHF.

V and J are TRBV20-1 and TRBJ2-5; D perhaps matches TRBD1 (6 bases). V shed 1 base and J shed 1 base, with 10 bases lying between them. From germline, CDR1 is DFQATT and CDR2 SNEGSKA (reference sequence). The CDR3 runs to 14 residues. CDR3 region: CSARGSRGQETQYF. Here the CDR3 DNA reads TGCAGTGCTAGAGGAAGCAGGGGCCAAGAGACCCAGTACTTC.

This rearrangement joins TRBV4-1 to TRBJ1-1; TRBD1 agrees at 8 bases. The CDR3 contains 15 residues. Germline trimming cut 3 bases from V and 11 bases from J; bases unmatched to any gene: 14. Looked up from germline, CDR1 is MGHRA and CDR2 is YSYEKL. CDR3 residues: CASSQGQGAGIGAFF. CDR3 DNA: TGCGCCAGCAGCCAGGGTCAGGGGGCGGGAATTGGGGCTTTCTTT.

J is TRBJ2-1 and V is TRBV7-8; 11 nucleotides agree with TRBD2. Germline V CDR1 and CDR2: SGHVS, FQNEAQ. The CDR3 is 16 amino acids. Germline trimming cut 5 bases from V and 7 bases from J; bases unmatched to any gene: 10. The CDR3 nucleotides are TGTGCCAGCAGCATAGGTCCTAGCGGGGGGAGGAATGAGCAGTTCTTC. Residues: CASSIGPSGGRNEQFF.

This clonotype was detected only a few times. This rearrangement joins TRBV7-2 to TRBJ1-1; no clear D gene. Per germline, CDR1 SGHTA and CDR2 FQGNSA. The V gene lost 5 bases and the J gene lost 5 bases, with 12 bases spanning the gap. The CDR3 is 13 amino acids. The CDR3 region is CASSLYMGTEAFF. DNA for the CDR3: TGTGCCAGCAGCCTATACATGGGGACTGAAGCTTTCTTT.

The chain uses TRBV10-3 and TRBJ1-3; 7 bases agree with TRBD1. In germline, CDR1 is ENHRY, CDR2 SYGVKD. With 4 bases clipped from V and 0 bases from J, the junction kept 6 bases outside the gene matches. The CDR3 sequence is 16 residues long. CDR3 region: CAISGGRGGSGNTIYF. The CDR3 nucleotides read TGTGCCATCAGTGGTGGCAGGGGGGGCTCTGGAAACACCATATATTTT.

As regards this clonotype: One end of the junction is discordant with germline, which a read error may explain. This chain links TRBV6-2 or TRBV6-3 with TRBJ2-6; D is uncertain. This CDR3 has 14 residues. Germline assignment: CDR1 MNHEY and CDR2 SVGEGT. The CDR3 is CASSTTSGTNVLTF. Written as DNA, the CDR3 is TGTGCCAGCAGTACCACCTCTGGGACCAACGTCCTGACTTTC.

This clonotype was counted only a few times. This chain links TRBV20-1 with TRBJ1-5, with D perhaps TRBD1 (5 bases). CDR3 length: 13 amino acids. V gave up 1 base and J gave up 7 bases, with 11 bases separating them. The germline gives CDR1 DFQATT, CDR2 SNEGSKA (reference sequence). CDR3 nucleotides: TGCAGTGCTAGAGCGGGGGGAGGACAGCCCCAGCATTTT. Its protein product is CSARAGGGQPQHF.

This chain connects TRBV14 to TRBJ2-5; the D is unclear. With the DNA end fitting TRBJ2-7 better, the J assignment may be wrong. Germline V gives CDR1 SGHDN, CDR2 FVKESK. CDR3 length: 16 amino acids. The CDR3: CASSHLFLPEPYEQYF. The CDR3 nucleotides read TGTGCCAGCAGCCACCTCTTCTTACCGGAACCCTACGAGCAGTACTTC.